This T cell receptor (beta chain) was sequenced in a study of graft-versus-host responses after intestinal transplantation. Intraepithelial lymphocytes and lamina propria lymphocytes were released through processing of graft tissue. The method was immunoSEQ multiplex PCR; TCRdb's version includes in-frame clones alone and lacks a portion of them. The sample contains more than 9,000 clones, about four fifths of which appear only once. Trimming took 5 bases from V and 3 from J; bases not matched to a gene: 13. Germline CDR1 is SGHTA and CDR2 is FQGTGA. The CDR3 length is 18 residues. This TCR derives from a human patient who received an intestinal transplant, so some T cells may come from the graft donor. The gene calls are TRBV7-3 and TRBJ2-2, with TRBD1 matching over 9 bases. Sequenced here: ileum tissue, sampled approximately 530 days after intestinal transplant. The CDR3 nucleotides read TGTGCCAGCAGCCGAACAACCGGACAGGGGAAATACACCGGGGAGCTGTTTTTT. Its protein product is CASSRTTGQGKYTGELFF.